One and the same sample provided the 16 T cell receptor beta chains below, sequenced in a study of T-cell memory formation after mild COVID-19. MiXCR was run by TCRdb on the 5' RACE reads, yielding one entry per CDR3 protein. Of around 250,000 distinct CDR3 sequences listed, about a sixth are singletons. The specimen was PBMCs or a T cell subset sorted from them (not recorded which). These receptors all come from a man aged 18 to 35 who had mild COVID-19 (a few samples of this study predate the infection). Cell type and time point are not known.

This clonotype has a handful of counts. The chain uses TRBV7-2 and TRBJ1-4, with D tentatively TRBD1 (6 bases). CDR1 SGHTA and CDR2 FQGNSA come from the germline V gene. Trimming left V 2 bases short and J 11 bases short, with 12 bases between. There are 13 residues in the CDR3. The CDR3 loop is CASSLRQGLKLFF. DNA of the CDR3: TGTGCCAGCAGCTTAAGGCAGGGGTTGAAACTGTTTTTT. The full variable domain, completed using reference TRBV7-2 and TRBJ1-4, is GAGVSQSPSNKVTEKGKDVELRCDPISGHTALYWYRQSLGQGLEFLIYFQGNSAPDKSGLPSDRFSAERTGGSVSTLTIQRTQQEDSAVYLCASSLRQGLKLFFGSGTQLSVL.

This clonotype was seen a few times. V usage is TRBV15 and J usage is TRBJ1-6; D gene unclear. The CDR3 contains 14 residues. In germline, CDR1 is LNHNV, CDR2 YYDKDF (reference sequence). V dropped 0 bases and J dropped 4 bases, with 4 bases sitting between them. For the CDR3, the DNA is TGTGCCACCAGCAGAGAAATGTATAATTCACCCCTCCACTTT. It encodes CATSREMYNSPLHF.

This clonotype was observed a handful of times. The chain carries TRBV2 and TRBJ1-1; the D gene is possibly TRBD1 (6 bases). The CDR3 spans 12 residues. V lost 6 bases to trimming and J lost 4 bases, with 9 bases between them. Germline CDR1 reads SNHLY; CDR2 reads FYNNEI. CDR3 amino acids: CASRRDITEAFF. For the CDR3, the DNA is TGTGCCAGCAGACGGGACATCACTGAAGCTTTCTTT.

V is TRBV6-2 or TRBV6-3 and J is TRBJ1-5; D remains unclear. Per germline, CDR1 MNHEY and CDR2 SVGEGT. There are 12 residues in the CDR3. Trimming shortened V by 6 bases and J by 9 bases, and 12 bases separated the two germline ends. For the CDR3, the DNA is TGTGCCAGCAGCCCAGATTGGGGGCCCCAGCATTTT. It is translated as CASSPDWGPQHF.

V and J are TRBV6-1 and TRBJ2-7; weak D call: TRBD1 (6 bases). V dropped 0 bases and J dropped 4 bases, with 10 bases sitting between them. This CDR3 has 14 amino acids. Germline V gene lookup returns CDR1 MNHNS and CDR2 SASEGT. CDR3 amino acids: CASSEAWTAYEQYF. CDR3 DNA sequence: TGTGCCAGCAGTGAAGCGTGGACAGCTTACGAGCAGTACTTC.

The V gene is TRBV7-2, the J gene TRBJ2-3; D is perhaps TRBD1 (6 bases). V dropped 2 bases and J dropped 3 bases, with 12 bases sitting between them. CDR3 length: 15 amino acids. CDR1 is SGHTA and CDR2 is FQGNSA in the germline V gene. CDR3 coding DNA: TGTGCCAGCAGCTTACGGCAGGGGCGTACAGATACGCAGTATTTT. As protein: CASSLRQGRTDTQYF. Together with reference TRBV7-2 and TRBJ2-3, the CDR3 gives the full variable domain: GAGVSQSPSNKVTEKGKDVELRCDPISGHTALYWYRQSLGQGLEFLIYFQGNSAPDKSGLPSDRFSAERTGGSVSTLTIQRTQQEDSAVYLCASSLRQGRTDTQYFGPGTRLTVL.

This clonotype showed up just a few times. The chain links TRBV7-8 to TRBJ2-3; a weak D match, TRBD2 (6 bases). The CDR3 consists of 16 residues. Trimming cost V 2 bases and J 3 bases, with 15 bases left between them. Germline-derived CDR1 and CDR2 are SGHVS and FQNEAQ. CDR3 residues: CASSLRVGGKTDTQYF. CDR3 in DNA: TGTGCCAGCAGCTTAAGGGTTGGGGGGAAGACAGATACGCAGTATTTT.

This clonotype was seen only a few times. The rearrangement joins TRBV4-1 to TRBJ2-5; 8 positions agree with TRBD2. V shed 0 bases and J 4 bases; nucleotides not matched to a gene: 4. The germline CDR1 and CDR2 sequences are MGHRA and YSYEKL. This CDR3 is 15 amino acids long. The CDR3 protein is CASSQDPSGRETQYF. The DNA for the CDR3 is TGCGCCAGCAGCCAAGATCCTAGCGGGCGAGAGACCCAGTACTTC.

In DNA form, the CDR3 reads TGCAGTGCTACCCACAGCTTCCACGGCATCGAGCAGTACGTC. Encoded protein: CSATHSFHGIEQYV. This rearrangement joins TRBV20-1 to TRBJ2-7; D gene unclear. Between the trimmed V and J ends, which lost 4 bases and 6 bases, there was a span of 19 bases. Germline V gives CDR1 DFQATT, CDR2 SNEGSKA (reference sequence). The CDR3 runs 14 residues.

A few counts support this clonotype. The chain links TRBV9 to TRBJ2-2; 10 bases are a match to TRBD2. From germline, CDR1 is SGDLS and CDR2 YYNGEE. This CDR3 has 16 amino acids. After removal of 2 bases from V and 0 bases from J, the junction contained 1 base not matched to a gene. The CDR3 here is CASSVTSGTNTGELFF. DNA of the CDR3: TGTGCCAGCAGCGTTACTAGCGGGACGAACACCGGGGAGCTGTTTTTT.

Only a few counts were recorded for this clonotype. The V gene is TRBV12-3 or TRBV12-4, the J gene TRBJ1-6, with D unresolved. The CDR3 runs 14 residues. Trimming shortened V by 2 bases and J by 7 bases, and 9 bases separated the two germline ends. CDR3 amino acids: CASSLIMSNSPLHF. The DNA of the CDR3 is TGTGCCAGCAGTTTAATCATGTCGAATTCACCCCTCCACTTT.

This chain links TRBV10-3 with TRBJ1-2, with D hard to call. Germline loops: CDR1 ENHRY, CDR2 SYGVKD. The CDR3 totals 13 residues. V lost 7 bases and J 4 bases, leaving 13 bases between the germline ends. The CDR3 DNA reads TGTGCCATCACCTCGGATGTACTCTATGGCTACACCTTC. Protein sequence: CAITSDVLYGYTF.

This rearrangement joins TRBV29-1 to TRBJ2-7, with D perhaps matching TRBD1 (5 bases). With 5 bases removed from V and 5 bases from J, the gap between germline ends came to 13 bases. Germline V gene sequence: CDR1 SQVTM, CDR2 ANQGSEA. The CDR3 extends over 12 amino acids. The CDR3 reads CSVTRVSHEQYF. The CDR3, as DNA: TGCAGCGTTACCAGGGTTAGCCACGAGCAGTACTTC.

The J gene is TRBJ2-1, the V gene TRBV7-2; D might be TRBD2 (6 bases). The CDR3 totals 13 residues. CDR1 is SGHTA, CDR2 FQGNSA, per germline. V was shortened by 8 bases and J by 1 base, with 9 bases between the two germline ends. CDR3 residues: CASRRGSYNEQFF. DNA for the CDR3: TGTGCCAGCCGCCGGGGGTCCTACAATGAGCAGTTCTTC.

This clonotype was observed a handful of times. V usage is TRBV7-9 and J usage is TRBJ2-7; weak D call: TRBD2 (6 bases). The germline CDR1 and CDR2 sequences are SEHNR and FQNEAQ (reference sequence). Trimming pared 8 bases from V and 6 bases from J, leaving 14 bases between. CDR3 length: 12 amino acids. This chain's CDR3 is CASVAATSEQYF. In nucleotides, the CDR3 is TGTGCCAGCGTAGCGGCCACCTCCGAGCAGTACTTC. Looking up the rest from reference TRBV7-9 and TRBJ2-7 gives the full variable domain: DTGVSQNPRHKITKRGQNVTFRCDPISEHNRLYWYRQTLGQGPEFLTYFQNEAQLEKSRLLSDRFSAERPKGSFSTLEIQRTEQGDSAMYLCASVAATSEQYFGPGTRLTVT.

This chain links TRBV11-2 with TRBJ2-5; perhaps D is TRBD1 or TRBD2 (6 bases each). CDR1 and CDR2 from the germline V gene are SGHAT and FQNNGV. The CDR3 has 18 residues. V lost 1 base to trimming and J lost 5 bases, with 23 bases between them. The CDR3 protein is CASSLVSVGGPMRETQYF. For the CDR3, the DNA is TGTGCCAGCAGCTTAGTTTCGGTCGGGGGCCCCATGCGCGAGACCCAGTACTTC.